The 9 T cell receptor beta chains listed next were all sequenced from one sample in a study of T cell responses to AZD1222 COVID-19 vaccine. Assay used: immunoSEQ multiplex PCR; TCRdb lists only in-frame clones, some missing. The table has approximately 93,000 clones, around 90% seen once. This sample comprised peripheral blood, obtained 28 days after the second AZD1222 dose. These TCRs come from an adult who received the AZD1222 COVID-19 vaccine.

The chain combines TRBV25-1 with TRBJ1-2; D is ambiguous. V was shortened by 10 bases and J by 4 bases, with 10 bases between the two germline ends. Germline values: CDR1 MGHDK, CDR2 SYGVNS. The length of the CDR3 is 11 residues. The CDR3 DNA follows: TGTGCCACCTGGGCCCTCTATGGCTACACCTTC. It is translated as CATWALYGYTF.

DNA of the CDR3: TGTGCCAGAAATCTCCGGACAGCTGGGGCCAACGTCCTGACTTTC. This codes for CARNLRTAGANVLTF. The chain employs TRBV19 and TRBJ2-6; perhaps TRBD1 as D (6 bases). Deletions cut 9 bases from V and 2 bases from J, with 14 bases between. Germline assignment: CDR1 LNHDA and CDR2 SQIVND (reference sequence). The CDR3 covers 15 residues. Full variable domain (outside the CDR3, taken from reference TRBV19 and TRBJ2-6): DGGITQSPKYLFRKEGQNVTLSCEQNLNHDAMYWYRQDPGQGLRLIYYSQIVNDFQKGDIAEGYSVSREKKESFPLTVTSAQKNPTAFYLCARNLRTAGANVLTFGAGSRLTVL.

The chain has TRBV7-3 and TRBJ2-4, with a possible D match to TRBD2 (5 bases). Trimming stripped 5 bases from V and 5 bases from J, with 19 bases between. Germline CDR1 SGHTA, CDR2 FQGTGA. There are 16 residues in the CDR3. CDR3 in DNA: TGTGCCAGCAGCCCCGTGGGAGAAGGGTACGAAAACATTCAGTACTTC. Translation: CASSPVGEGYENIQYF. The variable domain in full, completed from reference TRBV7-3 and TRBJ2-4, reads GAGVSQTPSNKVTEKGKYVELRCDPISGHTALYWYRQSLGQGPEFLIYFQGTGAADDSGLPNDRFFAVRPEGSVSTLKIQRTERGDSAVYLCASSPVGEGYENIQYFGAGTRLSVL.

V usage is TRBV28 and J usage is TRBJ2-7; TRBD1 matches 11 bases. CDR3 length: 15 residues. Germline lookup yields CDR1 MDHEN and CDR2 SYDVKM. V gave up 6 bases and J gave up 5 bases; unmatched junction bases: 9. The CDR3 loop reads CASSLQDRGRHEQYF. In DNA form, the CDR3 reads TGTGCCAGCAGCCTTCAGGACAGGGGGCGCCACGAGCAGTACTTC. Full variable domain (remainder filled in from reference TRBV28 and TRBJ2-7): DVKVTQSSRYLVKRTGEKVFLECVQDMDHENMFWYRQDPGLGLRLIYFSYDVKMKEKGDIPEGYSVSREKKERFSLILESASTNQTSMYLCASSLQDRGRHEQYFGPGTRLTVT.

This chain links TRBV6-5 with TRBJ1-2, with 9 bases lining up with TRBD1. From germline, CDR1 is MNHEY and CDR2 SVGAGI. This CDR3 is 14 amino acids long. Unmatched junction bases numbered 9, after V lost 10 bases and J lost 3 bases. The CDR3, as DNA: TGTGCCACGGACAGGGGTACGAGGGACTATGGCTACACCTTC. This gives the protein CATDRGTRDYGYTF.

V gene TRBV27 combines with J gene TRBJ2-3; D perhaps matches TRBD2 (6 bases). The CDR3 length is 16 residues. The germline CDR1 and CDR2 sequences are MNHEY and SMNVEV (reference sequence). Deletions cut 5 bases from V and 3 bases from J, with 18 bases between. CDR3 protein: CASSARDFGATDTQYF. The CDR3 nucleotides read TGTGCCAGCAGTGCCCGGGACTTTGGGGCTACAGATACGCAGTATTTT.

This chain uses TRBV10-3 with TRBJ2-5; 8 bases agree with TRBD1. V dropped 1 base and J dropped 7; count of bases not matched to a gene: 8. Germline assignment: CDR1 ENHRY and CDR2 SYGVKD. This CDR3 has 15 amino acids. The CDR3 loop reads CAISEFPGGEGTQYF. Written as DNA, the CDR3 is TGTGCCATCAGTGAGTTCCCAGGGGGCGAGGGGACCCAGTACTTC.

This chain joins TRBV6-6 and TRBJ1-2; 7 bases align to TRBD1. The V and J ends lost 6 bases and 0 bases, in that order; junction bases with no gene match: 10. The length of the CDR3 is 16 residues. CDR1 MNHNY and CDR2 SVGAGI come from the germline V gene (reference sequence). The CDR3 spells CASRMLQGLPNYGYTF. In nucleotides, the CDR3 is TGTGCCAGCAGGATGTTACAGGGGCTCCCTAACTATGGCTACACCTTC.

The chain is built from TRBV19 and TRBJ1-5; 9 bases are shared with TRBD1. CDR1 is LNHDA and CDR2 is SQIVND in the germline V gene (reference sequence). This CDR3 has 15 amino acids. Trimming cost V 4 bases and J 5 bases; bases outside gene matches: 6. Here the CDR3 reads CASSTRDREHQPQHF. DNA of the CDR3: TGTGCCAGTAGTACACGGGACAGGGAGCATCAGCCCCAGCATTTT. The full variable domain, with the rest looked up from reference TRBV19 and TRBJ1-5, is DGGITQSPKYLFRKEGQNVTLSCEQNLNHDAMYWYRQDPGQGLRLIYYSQIVNDFQKGDIAEGYSVSREKKESFPLTVTSAQKNPTAFYLCASSTRDREHQPQHFGDGTRLSIL.